Reported below is one TCR beta chain. Its antigen remains unknown. The CDR3 extends over 15 amino acids. Germline assignment: CDR1 SGHTA and CDR2 FQGNSA. The germline V and J ends were trimmed by 1 base and 4 bases, with 13 bases remaining between them. Using its own MiXCR run on the 5' RACE reads, TCRdb lists one record per CDR3 protein. The data show about 250,000 distinct CDR3 sequences, roughly 15% seen once. The entry originates in a study of T-cell memory formation after mild COVID-19. Findings of the study overall: Balance between CD4 and CD8 was seen in clones contracting day 15 to 85, and a CD4+ lean was seen in later expanders.

Sequencing used PBMCs or a T cell subset sorted from them (not recorded which). The TCR was taken from an adult woman who had mild COVID-19 (a few samples of this study predate the infection). Cell type and time point are not known. The chain employs TRBV7-2 and TRBJ2-5; no definite D call. The CDR3 sequence: CASSLGLPNRETQYF. CDR3 nucleotides: TGTGCCAGCAGCTTAGGCCTCCCCAATCGAGAGACCCAGTACTTC.